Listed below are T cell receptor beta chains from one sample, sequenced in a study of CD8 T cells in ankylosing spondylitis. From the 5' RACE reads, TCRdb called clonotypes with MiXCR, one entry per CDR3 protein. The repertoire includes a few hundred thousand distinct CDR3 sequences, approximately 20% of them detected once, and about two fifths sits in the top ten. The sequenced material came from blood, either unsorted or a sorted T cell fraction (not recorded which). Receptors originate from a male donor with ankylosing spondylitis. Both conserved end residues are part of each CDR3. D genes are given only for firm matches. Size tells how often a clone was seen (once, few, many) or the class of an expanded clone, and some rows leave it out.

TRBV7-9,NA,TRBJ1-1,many,TGTGCCAGCAGCTTAGCAGGCACGTGGGGAAACACTGAAGCTTTCTTT,CASSLAGTWGNTEAFF
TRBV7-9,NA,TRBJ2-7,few,TGTGCCAGCAGCCCCGGCTGGGCGGAGGACTACGAGCAGTACTTC,CASSPGWAEDYEQYF
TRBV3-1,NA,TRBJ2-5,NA,TGTGCCAGCAGCCCCCCCCGGGGTAGGGCACAGGAGACCCAGTACTTC,CASSPPRGRAQETQYF
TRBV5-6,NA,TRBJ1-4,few,TGTGCCAGCAGCCTAGGGGCAACTAATGAAAAACTGTTTTTT,CASSLGATNEKLFF
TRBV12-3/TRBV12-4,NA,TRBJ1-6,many,TGTGCCAGCAGTTTAATTTTCGACAGCAATAATTCACCCCTCCACTTT,CASSLIFDSNNSPLHF
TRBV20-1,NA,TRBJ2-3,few,TGCAGTGCTAGACCTAGTAGGTGGGAGCCAGATACGCAGTATTTT,CSARPSRWEPDTQYF
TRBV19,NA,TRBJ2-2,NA,TGTGCCAGTAGTATTACTTTCGGGGCGGACACCGGGGAGCTGTTTTTT,CASSITFGADTGELFF
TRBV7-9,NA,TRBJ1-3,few,TGTGCCAGCAGCTTAGCATTGGTCTCTGGAAACACCATATATTTT,CASSLALVSGNTIYF
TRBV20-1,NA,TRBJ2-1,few,TGCAGTGCTAGAGATCCTCGGGGGATCAGCTCTTCCTACAATGAGCAGTTCTTC,CSARDPRGISSSYNEQFF
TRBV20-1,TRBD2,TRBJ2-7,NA,TGCAGTGCTAGAGATCGCGCTAGCGGAGGGTACGAGCAGTACTTC,CSARDRASGGYEQYF